This T cell receptor (beta chain) was sequenced during a study of long-term antiretroviral therapy in people with HIV. Trimming left V 7 bases short and J 7 bases short, with 20 bases between. This CDR3 comprises 14 residues. CDR1 SGHAT and CDR2 FQNNGV come from the germline V gene. Sequencing relied on immunoSEQ assay v3.0, run at survey level. Method: immunoSEQ multiplex PCR; TCRdb's copy keeps in-frame clones and lacks some. The table lists tens of thousands of clones, over 70% of them singletons. This sequence joins TRBV11-2 and TRBJ2-7; TRBD2 might be the D (6 bases). The source material was unsorted PBMCs, sampled 0.6 years after starting antiretroviral therapy. This TCR derives from a man younger than 30 with HIV. The CDR3 spells CASKPGLSTMEQYF. The DNA for the CDR3 is TGTGCCAGCAAACCGGGACTTAGTACGATGGAGCAGTACTTC.